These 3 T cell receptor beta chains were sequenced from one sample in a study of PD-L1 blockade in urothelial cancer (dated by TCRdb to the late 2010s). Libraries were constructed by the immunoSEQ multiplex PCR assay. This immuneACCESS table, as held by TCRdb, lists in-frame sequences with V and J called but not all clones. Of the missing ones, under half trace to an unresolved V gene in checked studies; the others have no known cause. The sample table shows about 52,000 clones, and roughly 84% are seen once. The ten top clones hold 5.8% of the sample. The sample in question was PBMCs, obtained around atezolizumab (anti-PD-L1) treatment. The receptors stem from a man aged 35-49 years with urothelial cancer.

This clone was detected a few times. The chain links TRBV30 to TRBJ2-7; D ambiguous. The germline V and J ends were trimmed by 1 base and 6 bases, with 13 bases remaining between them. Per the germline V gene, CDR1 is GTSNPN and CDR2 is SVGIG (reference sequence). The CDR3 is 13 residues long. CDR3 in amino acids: CAWSGSSFLEQYF. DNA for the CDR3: TGTGCCTGGAGTGGAAGTAGTTTCCTCGAGCAGTACTTC.

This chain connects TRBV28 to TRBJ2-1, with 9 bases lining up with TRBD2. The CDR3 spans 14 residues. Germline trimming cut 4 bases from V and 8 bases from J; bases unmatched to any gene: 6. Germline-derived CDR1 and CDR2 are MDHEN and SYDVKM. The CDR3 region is CASSSAVAGDEQFF. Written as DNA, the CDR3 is TGTGCCAGCAGTTCGGCTGTAGCGGGAGATGAGCAGTTCTTC.

The CDR3 protein is CASSFLTYEQYF. CDR3 nucleotide sequence: TGTGCCAGCAGTTTTCTAACCTACGAGCAGTACTTC. This chain uses TRBV28 with TRBJ2-7; D not certain. V shed 3 bases and J shed 2 bases, with 5 bases lying between them. Germline V gives CDR1 MDHEN, CDR2 SYDVKM. The length of the CDR3 is 12 residues.